The clone carrying this T cell receptor (beta chain) was detected a few times. Its specificity is not known. A sort by CD45RO/CCR7/CD25/CD127/CD95/CD27 yielded CD4+ naive, central memory, regulatory and stem cell-like memory cells. Once sorted, every population was more than 95% pure. The whole isolated RNA underwent reverse transcription, so sequencing captured expressed TCRB transcripts. The table came from immunoSEQ multiplex PCR; TCRdb's copy has only in-frame clones and leaves some out. This table has 250,000 to 350,000 clones, roughly an eighth appearing once. These data originate in a study of beta chain features in type 1 diabetes. Study in general: Age and gender were similar between patients and healthy donors, as were cell yields.

Findings and caveats of the study: Among patients with Type 1 diabetes, TCRB CDR3s were moderately but significantly shorter in every one of the four CD4+ subsets. There was a possibility that cDNA sequencing over-represented cells with high TCR expression.

The receptor's source is a man aged 30 to 45 with type 1 diabetes. The specimen was naive CD4+ T cells from blood.

CDR3 nucleotides: TGCGCCAGCAGCTTAATGCCGGGACAGGTGAACAATGAGCAGTTCTTC. It encodes CASSLMPGQVNNEQFF. The J gene is TRBJ2-1, the V gene TRBV5-1; 8 bases line up with TRBD1. The germline gives CDR1 SGHRS, CDR2 YFSETQ. Losses at the gene ends were 2 bases for V and 5 bases for J; bases not matched to a gene: 9. This CDR3 spans 16 amino acids.